A selection of T cell receptor beta chains follows, all from one sample in a study of T cell responses to AZD1222 COVID-19 vaccine. Some clones are missing from TCRdb's copy, which holds only in-frame ones; the method was immunoSEQ multiplex PCR. The sample consists of approximately 110,000 clones, roughly 90% of them appearing once. The material sequenced was peripheral blood, taken on day 0 of MenACWY control vaccination. Receptors were obtained from an adult in good health. CDR3s include the opening cysteine and the closing phenylalanine or tryptophan. D genes are given only for firm matches. Size tells how often a clone was seen (once, few, many) or the class of an expanded clone, and some rows leave it out.

J gene,clone size,D gene,V gene,CDR3 protein,CDR3 DNA
TRBJ1-4,NA,TRBD1,TRBV18,CASSPPRDRGEKLFF,TGTGCCAGCTCACCACCCCGGGACAGGGGCGAAAAACTGTTTTTT
TRBJ2-1,once,NA,TRBV11-2,CASSSGPSTYNEQFF,TGTGCCAGCAGCTCTGGGCCGTCTACCTACAATGAGCAGTTCTTC
TRBJ2-3,NA,NA,TRBV4-1,CASSLLGRGTQYF,TGCGCCAGCAGCCTCCTTGGGCGAGGTACGCAGTATTTT
TRBJ1-6,NA,NA,TRBV7-9,CASSFHRGWYNSPLHF,TGTGCCAGCAGCTTCCACCGGGGATGGTATAATTCACCCCTCCACTTT
TRBJ2-1,NA,NA,TRBV18,CASSPQGYNEQFF,TGTGCCAGCTCACCTCAAGGCTACAATGAGCAGTTCTTC
TRBJ1-1,few,NA,TRBV11-1,CASSRASNTEAFF,TGTGCCAGCAGCCGGGCCTCGAACACTGAAGCTTTCTTT
TRBJ1-4,NA,NA,TRBV5-6,CASSRTGPTNEKLFF,TGTGCCAGCAGCCGAACGGGGCCAACTAATGAAAAACTGTTTTTT
TRBJ2-5,NA,TRBD1,TRBV29-1,CSVVRQGNQETQYF,TGCAGCGTTGTACGACAGGGAAACCAAGAGACCCAGTACTTC
TRBJ1-5,NA,NA,TRBV7-8,CASNGGGHNQPQHF,TGTGCCAGCAATGGGGGGGGTCACAATCAGCCCCAGCATTTT
TRBJ1-1,NA,NA,TRBV7-8,CASGFSAMNTEAFF,TGTGCCAGCGGTTTCTCAGCCATGAACACTGAAGCTTTCTTT
TRBJ1-1,once,NA,TRBV5-4,CASRRTTGNTEAFF,TGTGCCAGCAGACGGACTACAGGGAACACTGAAGCTTTCTTT
TRBJ1-2,few,TRBD1,TRBV6-5,CASSYSIRTGHGYTF,TGTGCCAGCAGTTACTCTATAAGGACAGGGCATGGCTACACCTTC
TRBJ1-4,once,TRBD1,TRBV10-1,CAAGAAGGEKLFF,TGCGCCGCCGGTGCTGCAGGGGGTGAAAAACTGTTTTTT
TRBJ2-1,NA,NA,TRBV7-2,CASSLGLIEQFF,TGTGCCAGCAGCTTAGGGTTGATCGAGCAGTTCTTC
TRBJ1-1,once,TRBD1,TRBV20-1,CRGQGGTEAFF,TGCAGAGGACAGGGGGGGACTGAAGCTTTCTTT
TRBJ2-1,NA,TRBD2,TRBV28,CASRPGGGFTLYNEQFF,TGTGCCAGCAGGCCCGGGGGGGGCTTTACCCTCTACAATGAGCAGTTCTTC
TRBJ2-5,NA,TRBD2,TRBV28,CASSLGLAGVETQYF,TGTGCCAGCAGCTTGGGACTAGCGGGAGTTGAGACCCAGTACTTC
TRBJ2-7,medium-sized,NA,TRBV2,CASSGEEFSGSYEQYF,TGTGCCAGCAGCGGAGAAGAATTTTCAGGGTCCTACGAGCAGTACTTC
TRBJ2-7,NA,TRBD1,TRBV27,CASSRLGQGAYEQYF,TGTGCCAGCAGTCGCTTGGGACAGGGTGCCTACGAGCAGTACTTC
TRBJ2-7,NA,TRBD1,TRBV27,CASSSYPGQSYEQYF,TGTGCCAGCAGTTCGTACCCGGGACAGTCCTACGAGCAGTACTTC
TRBJ1-5,NA,TRBD1,TRBV6-6,CASRPATGDVFQPQHF,TGTGCCAGCAGACCCGCAACAGGGGACGTCTTTCAGCCCCAGCATTTT
TRBJ1-5,NA,NA,TRBV29-1,CSVGQTNNQPQHF,TGCAGCGTTGGTCAGACGAACAATCAGCCCCAGCATTTT
TRBJ2-5,few,NA,TRBV6-5,CASSSTGETQYF,TGTGCCAGCAGTTCTACAGGGGAGACCCAGTACTTC
TRBJ1-1,NA,NA,TRBV12-3/TRBV12-4,CASSFGSNTEAFF,TGTGCCAGCAGTTTTGGTTCCAACACTGAAGCTTTCTTT
TRBJ2-1,NA,TRBD2,TRBV4-1,CASSRLAGYRGDNEQFF,TGCGCCAGCTCCCGACTAGCGGGCTACCGGGGGGACAATGAGCAGTTCTTC
TRBJ2-2,NA,NA,TRBV4-1,CASSQAEHPGELFF,TGCGCCAGCAGCCAAGCGGAGCATCCCGGGGAGCTGTTTTTT
TRBJ1-1,NA,NA,TRBV15,CATSRRIEGNTEAFF,TGTGCCACCAGCAGACGGATAGAAGGGAACACTGAAGCTTTCTTT
TRBJ2-7,NA,NA,TRBV27,CASTSGGAEIPYEQYF,TGTGCCAGCACGTCCGGTGGGGCAGAGATTCCCTACGAGCAGTACTTC
TRBJ2-7,NA,NA,TRBV28,CASSLVDTYEQYF,TGTGCCAGCAGTTTGGTGGACACCTACGAGCAGTACTTC
TRBJ2-1,NA,NA,TRBV11-3,CASSQRTGPWDEQFF,TGTGCCAGCAGCCAGAGAACGGGACCCTGGGATGAGCAGTTCTTC
TRBJ2-7,NA,TRBD2,TRBV2,CASRAGIGLAGDHEQYF,TGTGCCAGCAGGGCAGGGATAGGACTAGCGGGAGACCACGAGCAGTACTTC
TRBJ2-7,NA,TRBD1,TRBV28,CASSRQGSYEQYF,TGTGCCAGCAGTCGACAGGGCTCCTACGAGCAGTACTTC
TRBJ2-1,once,NA,TRBV3-1/TRBV3-2,CASSQDGHGTSEQFF,TGTGCCAGCAGCCAAGATGGGCACGGCACATCGGAGCAGTTCTTC
TRBJ1-6,NA,TRBD1,TRBV11-2,CASSLRGTDSPLHF,TGTGCCAGCAGCTTAAGGGGGACAGACTCACCCCTCCACTTT
TRBJ2-2,NA,NA,TRBV30,CAWSVQGAGELFF,TGTGCCTGGAGTGTACAAGGCGCCGGGGAGCTGTTTTTT
TRBJ1-2,NA,NA,TRBV30,CAWNPGQTQNYGYTF,TGTGCCTGGAACCCTGGACAGACACAGAACTATGGCTACACCTTC
TRBJ1-6,NA,NA,TRBV7-8,CASSSFSSYNSPLHF,TGTGCCAGCAGCTCGTTCAGCTCCTATAATTCACCCCTCCACTTT
TRBJ2-5,NA,NA,TRBV12-3/TRBV12-4,CASSLQETQYF,TGTGCCAGCAGCCTACAAGAGACCCAGTACTTC
TRBJ2-2,NA,NA,TRBV5-1,CASSTATDSGELFF,TGCGCCAGCAGCACGGCCACGGACAGCGGGGAGCTGTTTTTT
TRBJ1-1,NA,TRBD1,TRBV7-9,CASSLLERTGHTEAFF,TGTGCCAGCAGCCTCCTCGAAAGGACAGGGCACACTGAAGCTTTCTTT
TRBJ2-7,once,NA,TRBV11-2,CASRREGAQYEQYF,TGTGCCAGCCGACGTGAGGGCGCACAGTACGAGCAGTACTTC
TRBJ1-4,few,NA,TRBV18,CASSPFQGEGEKLFF,TGTGCCAGCTCACCATTCCAGGGAGAAGGTGAAAAACTGTTTTTT